This is a list of T cell receptor beta chains from one sample in a study of CD8+ T cells in alopecia areata. The table came from immunoSEQ multiplex PCR; TCRdb's copy has only in-frame clones and leaves some out. The profile shows over 250,000 clones, about 62% of them singletons. Sample: CD4+ T cells sorted from blood, taken around week 54, from a patient treated with tofacitinib. The receptors derive from a human donor with alopecia areata. CDR3s include the opening cysteine and the closing phenylalanine or tryptophan. D genes are given only for firm matches. A row's size may be missing; if present it is once, few, many or a size class.

V: TRBV29-1
J: TRBJ1-1
D: .
size: few
DNA: TGCAGCGTTGGAATGAACACTGAAGCTTTCTTT
CDR3: CSVGMNTEAFF

V: TRBV7-2
J: TRBJ2-1
D: .
size: once
DNA: TGTGCCAGCAGCCTTGACACGCCACCACGGTTCTTC
CDR3: CASSLDTPPRFF

V: TRBV30
J: TRBJ2-7
D: TRBD2
size: .
DNA: TGTGCCTGGAGCCCCGGCGGGAGAGAGCAGTACTTC
CDR3: CAWSPGGREQYF

V: TRBV19
J: TRBJ2-5
D: .
size: few
DNA: TGTGCCAGTAGTATGACTTGGCAAGAGACCCAGTACTTC
CDR3: CASSMTWQETQYF

V: TRBV6-1
J: TRBJ1-2
D: TRBD1
size: .
DNA: TGTGCCAGCAGTCCCGGGACAGGGGTCTATGGCTACACCTTC
CDR3: CASSPGTGVYGYTF

V: TRBV7-8
J: TRBJ1-1
D: TRBD1
size: few
DNA: TGTGCCAGCAGCTCCGGGACAGGGGTGAACACTGAAGCTTTCTTT
CDR3: CASSSGTGVNTEAFF

V: TRBV19
J: TRBJ2-6
D: TRBD2
size: .
DNA: TGTGCCAGTAGTGGGGGAGGGGTTCCTGGGGCCAACGTCCTGACTTTC
CDR3: CASSGGGVPGANVLTF

V: TRBV5-1
J: TRBJ2-7
D: .
size: .
DNA: TGCGCCAGCAGCCCGGGACTCCTGGGGGACGAGCAGTACTTC
CDR3: CASSPGLLGDEQYF

V: TRBV30
J: TRBJ1-5
D: .
size: .
DNA: TGTGCCTGGAGTGGGGGAAACCACGGGAATCAGCCCCAGCATTTT
CDR3: CAWSGGNHGNQPQHF

V: TRBV10-3
J: TRBJ2-1
D: .
size: few
DNA: TGTGCCATTGGCGGAAGCTCCTACAATGAGCAGTTCTTC
CDR3: CAIGGSSYNEQFF

V: TRBV9
J: TRBJ1-5
D: .
size: .
DNA: TGTGCCAGCAGTTCGGACAGTGATCAGCCCCAGCATTTT
CDR3: CASSSDSDQPQHF

V: TRBV30
J: TRBJ1-1
D: .
size: .
DNA: TGTGCCTCGAGAGGAGGCTTACAAGGCACTGAAGCTTTCTTT
CDR3: CASRGGLQGTEAFF

V: TRBV7-9
J: TRBJ2-7
D: TRBD2
size: .
DNA: TGTGCCAGCAGCTCGCCCATAGCGGGGGGGGCCTACGAGCAGTACTTC
CDR3: CASSSPIAGGAYEQYF